Following are 7 T cell receptor beta chains from one sample sequenced in a study of response to subunit inactivated influenza vaccine. TCRdb processed the RT-PCR reads anew with MiXCR; each CDR3 protein has one entry. The repertoire includes roughly 710,000 distinct CDR3 sequences, roughly 15% of them detected once, and 7.6% sits in the top ten. The material was PBMCs from blood, obtained about 14 days before vaccination. The receptor set was obtained from a man in his fifties who received an inactivated influenza vaccine.

This clonotype was detected a few times. CDR3 in amino acids: CASSLGPTGTNEQYF. CDR3 nucleotides: TGCGCCAGCAGCTTGGGGCCGACAGGGACAAACGAGCAGTACTTC. The chain uses TRBV5-1 and TRBJ2-7, with 7 positions matching TRBD1. Germline lookup yields CDR1 SGHRS and CDR2 YFSETQ. The CDR3 is 15 residues long. The V segment lost 0 bases and the J segment 5 bases; nucleotides outside the gene matches: 8.

This clonotype was observed a few times. V usage is TRBV11-1 and J usage is TRBJ2-3; tentatively, D is TRBD1 (5 bases). The CDR3 loop spans 13 amino acids. Germline V gives CDR1 SGHAT, CDR2 FQDESV (reference sequence). V was pared by 7 bases and J by 4 bases, with 12 bases between. CDR3 sequence reads: CASNQGASDTQYF. CDR3 DNA sequence: TGTGCCAGCAATCAAGGGGCATCAGATACGCAGTATTTT. Full variable domain (outside the CDR3, taken from reference TRBV11-1 and TRBJ2-3): EAEVAQSPRYKITEKSQAVAFWCDPISGHATLYWYRQILGQGPELLVQFQDESVVDDSQLPKDRFSAERLKGVDSTLKIQPAELGDSAMYLCASNQGASDTQYFGPGTRLTVL.

The table lists this clonotype with many counts. The genes are TRBV5-1 and TRBJ2-2; 7 bases agree with TRBD1. The CDR3 consists of 17 residues. Germline CDR1 is SGHRS and CDR2 is YFSETQ. V lost 4 bases, J lost 3 bases, and 12 bases stayed unmatched. The CDR3 sequence: CASSQGTAVRDTGELFF. The CDR3, as DNA: TGCGCCAGCAGCCAAGGGACAGCGGTGAGGGACACCGGGGAGCTGTTTTTT.

This clonotype has just a few counts. The rearrangement joins TRBV20-1 to TRBJ1-5; possibly TRBD1 for D (6 bases). Looked up from germline, CDR1 is DFQATT and CDR2 is SNEGSKA (reference sequence). Trimming removed 6 bases at V and 1 base at J, with 16 bases between. The CDR3 spans 15 residues. The CDR3 DNA reads TGCAGTGCACGCGCAGGGGCCGGAAGCAATCAGCCCCAGCATTTT. Protein product: CSARAGAGSNQPQHF.

This clonotype appeared a few times. As DNA, the CDR3 is TGTGCCAGCAGTTACTCCCCCTTATTGCGTCGTAACACCGGGGAGCTGTTTTTT. Translated: CASSYSPLLRRNTGELFF. The chain carries TRBV6-5 and TRBJ2-2, with D hard to call. CDR1 is MNHEY, CDR2 SVGAGI, per germline. The CDR3 sequence is 18 residues long. Trimming removed 0 bases from V and 2 bases from J, with 16 bases in between.

Only a few counts were recorded for this clonotype. The V call is TRBV12-3 or TRBV12-4, the J call TRBJ1-3, with D unclear. V lost 2 bases to trimming and J lost 3 bases, with 8 bases between them. This CDR3 comprises 14 residues. CDR3 sequence (DNA): TGTGCCAGCAGTTTACTAGGGCTTGGAAACACCATATATTTT. It translates to CASSLLGLGNTIYF.

The gene calls are TRBV4-3 and TRBJ2-3, with D possibly being TRBD2 (7 bases). This CDR3 has 16 residues. Germline V gene lookup returns CDR1 LGHNA and CDR2 YSLEER. V lost 0 bases and J 1 base, leaving 11 bases between the germline ends. This CDR3 reads CASSQDLGGRTDTQYF. The CDR3 DNA reads as TGCGCCAGCAGCCAAGATCTGGGGGGGCGCACAGATACGCAGTATTTT.